Below are 17 T cell receptor beta chains sequenced from a single sample in a study of blood T cell repertoires in COVID-19 (TCRdb year 2020). The library relied on the immunoSEQ multiplex PCR assay. TCRdb limited this immuneACCESS table to in-frame rearrangements with V and J called. A share of clones is missing; checked studies link under half to unresolved V genes, and the rest is unexplained. The sample records 130,000 to 150,000 clones, 85% to 90% of which are singletons. The top ten constitute 8% to 9% of the sample. Input material: peripheral blood. The receptors shown here come from a woman in her fifties or sixties with active or convalescent COVID-19.

The chain carries TRBV7-9 and TRBJ2-7; 10 bases align to TRBD2. The CDR3 has 13 residues. V gave up 6 bases and J gave up 7 bases; unmatched junction bases: 6. The germline V gene encodes CDR1 SEHNR and CDR2 FQNEAQ (reference sequence). CDR3 sequence reads: CASRASGSLEQYF. CDR3 coding DNA: TGTGCCAGCAGGGCTAGCGGGAGCTTGGAGCAGTACTTC.

The chain has TRBV5-5 and TRBJ1-4, with TRBD1 matching over 7 bases. The CDR3 loop spans 15 amino acids. CDR1 and CDR2 (germline): SGHKS, YYEKEE (reference sequence). V was pared by 4 bases and J by 5 bases, with 8 bases of the junction left unmatched. The CDR3 DNA is TGTGCCAGCAGCCAGACAGGGATGGGAAATGAAAAACTGTTTTTT. The encoded protein is CASSQTGMGNEKLFF.

The chain carries TRBV7-2 and TRBJ2-3; 14 nucleotides line up with TRBD2. Germline trimming cut 0 bases from V and 0 bases from J; bases unmatched to any gene: 11. Looked up from germline, CDR1 is SGHTA and CDR2 is FQGNSA. The CDR3 is made up of 21 amino acids. CDR3 in amino acids: CASSLARSGLAGGTSTDTQYF. For the CDR3, the DNA is TGTGCCAGCAGCTTAGCGCGTTCTGGACTAGCGGGGGGTACTAGCACAGATACGCAGTATTTT.

CDR3 sequence: CASGPGGAGSYYEQYF. The CDR3 nucleotides are TGCGCCAGCGGCCCCGGAGGAGCGGGGTCATACTACGAGCAGTACTTC. J is TRBJ2-7 and V is TRBV5-1, with 7 nucleotides matching TRBD2. The CDR3 is 16 residues long. Looked up from germline, CDR1 is SGHRS and CDR2 is YFSETQ. V lost 7 bases, J lost 3 bases, and 16 bases stayed unmatched.

This rearrangement joins TRBV15 to TRBJ1-2, with 7 bases identical to TRBD1. V lost 0 bases to trimming and J lost 3 bases; unmatched junction nucleotides: 7. There are 16 residues in the CDR3. Germline loops: CDR1 LNHNV, CDR2 YYDKDF (reference sequence). CDR3 bases: TGTGCCACCAGCAGAGAAATTCGGACAGGCGACTATGGCTACACCTTC. This gives the protein CATSREIRTGDYGYTF.

The V gene is TRBV6-2 or TRBV6-3, the J gene TRBJ2-2; D not resolved. Germline loops: CDR1 MNHEY, CDR2 SVGEGT. This CDR3 has 12 amino acids. V shed 1 base and J shed 7 bases, with 4 bases lying between them. The CDR3 loop reads CASSYFGGELFF. In nucleotides, the CDR3 is TGTGCCAGCAGTTACTTCGGCGGGGAGCTGTTTTTT.

This clone was counted once. The chain carries TRBV11-2 and TRBJ1-1; tentative D call: TRBD1 (6 bases). The CDR3 is 14 amino acids. The germline V gene encodes CDR1 SGHAT and CDR2 FQNNGV. Trimming shortened V by 3 bases and J by 1 base, and 9 bases separated the two germline ends. The CDR3 loop reads CASSFRGRNTEAFF. The CDR3 region has the DNA TGTGCCAGCAGCTTCAGGGGAAGGAACACTGAAGCTTTCTTT.

The chain joins TRBV30 to TRBJ1-2; no clear D. Trimming shortened V by 0 bases and J by 2 bases, and 10 bases separated the two germline ends. Germline V gives CDR1 GTSNPN, CDR2 SVGIG (reference sequence). This CDR3 is 14 amino acids long. CDR3 residues: CAWSVRGNNYGYTF. The CDR3 DNA follows: TGTGCCTGGAGTGTGAGAGGGAACAACTATGGCTACACCTTC.

Comments on this clone: The identical CDR3 is also encoded by other nucleotide sequences in the sample. The chain links TRBV28 to TRBJ1-2, with TRBD1 identical over 9 bases. CDR3 length equals 13 residues. Looked up from germline, CDR1 is MDHEN and CDR2 is SYDVKM. With 4 bases clipped from V and 5 bases from J, the junction kept 2 bases outside the gene matches. CDR3 sequence (DNA): TGTGCCAGCAGTTCGGGACAGGGATATGGCTACACCTTC. Amino acid sequence: CASSSGQGYGYTF.

The J gene is TRBJ2-5, the V gene TRBV27, with 7 bases that match TRBD1. The germline V gene encodes CDR1 MNHEY and CDR2 SMNVEV (reference sequence). The CDR3 covers 14 residues. Trimming at V came to 5 bases and at J to 7 bases, leaving 10 bases not matched to a gene. This CDR3 is CASSKSTGEGTQYF. In nucleotides, the CDR3 is TGTGCCAGCAGTAAGAGTACAGGGGAAGGGACCCAGTACTTC.

V usage is TRBV6-5 and J usage is TRBJ1-3, with TRBD1 matching over 9 bases. In germline, CDR1 is MNHEY, CDR2 SVGAGI. Germline trimming cut 8 bases from V and 5 bases from J; bases unmatched to any gene: 10. The CDR3 loop spans 15 amino acids. This CDR3 is CASCQGQGFRNTIYF. The CDR3 DNA follows: TGTGCCAGCTGCCAGGGACAGGGATTCCGAAACACCATATATTTT.

V and J are TRBV6-2 or TRBV6-3 and TRBJ2-3, with a possible D match to TRBD1 (5 bases). The CDR3 is made up of 12 amino acids. Trimming took off 5 bases at V and 13 bases at J, with 16 bases between the two ends. Germline CDR1 reads MNHEY; CDR2 reads SVGEGT. In DNA form, the CDR3 reads TGTGCCAGCAGTCTCCCCCAGGAACAGGAGTATTTT. Translating gives CASSLPQEQEYF.

The V and J genes are TRBV5-4 and TRBJ2-3; TRBD2 agrees at 10 bases. The V segment lost 4 bases and the J segment 4 bases; nucleotides outside the gene matches: 18. Germline values: CDR1 SGHNT, CDR2 YYREEE (reference sequence). CDR3 length equals 19 residues. CDR3 protein: CASSLGLAGVRGWADTQYF. CDR3 bases: TGTGCCAGCAGCCTTGGGCTAGCGGGAGTGAGGGGTTGGGCAGATACGCAGTATTTT.

The chain recombines TRBV5-1 with TRBJ2-3; 7 nucleotides align to TRBD1. The CDR3 sequence is 14 residues long. Germline trimming cut 4 bases from V and 2 bases from J; bases unmatched to any gene: 4. Germline V gene data show CDR1 as SGHRS and CDR2 as YFSETQ. The DNA for the CDR3 is TGCGCCAGCAGCCATACAGGGGTCACAGATACGCAGTATTTT. It translates to CASSHTGVTDTQYF. The variable domain in full, with the rest retrieved from reference TRBV5-1 and TRBJ2-3, is KAGVTQTPRYLIKTRGQQVTLSCSPISGHRSVSWYQQTPGQGLQFLFEYFSETQRNKGNFPGRFSGRQFSNSRSEMNVSTLELGDSALYLCASSHTGVTDTQYFGPGTRLTVL.

The chain has TRBV28 and TRBJ1-5, with 7 bases aligning to TRBD1. The CDR3 extends over 15 amino acids. The V gene's germline CDR1 is MDHEN and CDR2 SYDVKM. J was trimmed by 2 bases and V by 8 bases; bases with no gene match: 9. CDR3 nucleotides: TGTGCCAGCGCAACACAGGGGTGGGGCAATCAGCCCCAGCATTTT. This translates into CASATQGWGNQPQHF. The variable domain in full, with the rest retrieved from reference TRBV28 and TRBJ1-5, is DVKVTQSSRYLVKRTGEKVFLECVQDMDHENMFWYRQDPGLGLRLIYFSYDVKMKEKGDIPEGYSVSREKKERFSLILESASTNQTSMYLCASATQGWGNQPQHFGDGTRLSIL.

This clone showed up just once. The J gene is TRBJ2-7, the V gene TRBV19; 8 bases are a match to TRBD1. The germline CDR1 and CDR2 sequences are LNHDA and SQIVND (reference sequence). The CDR3 runs to 15 residues. V was pared by 5 bases and J by 0 bases, with 6 bases of the junction left unmatched. CDR3 DNA: TGTGCCAGTAGTGTCGACAGGGGACTCTCCTACGAGCAGTACTTC. Amino acid sequence: CASSVDRGLSYEQYF. Using reference TRBV19 and TRBJ2-7 for the parts outside the CDR3, the full variable domain is DGGITQSPKYLFRKEGQNVTLSCEQNLNHDAMYWYRQDPGQGLRLIYYSQIVNDFQKGDIAEGYSVSREKKESFPLTVTSAQKNPTAFYLCASSVDRGLSYEQYFGPGTRLTVT.

This chain connects TRBV27 to TRBJ1-6, with 7 bases identical to TRBD1. The CDR3 has 16 residues. V gave up 2 bases and J gave up 5 bases; unmatched junction bases: 6. CDR1 and CDR2 from the germline V gene are MNHEY and SMNVEV (reference sequence). CDR3 sequence: CASSLPTGTDNSPLHF. CDR3 nucleotide sequence: TGTGCCAGCAGTTTACCGACCGGGACAGATAATTCACCCCTCCACTTT.